This passage covers 18 T cell receptor beta chains from one sample sequenced in a study of T cell responses to AZD1222 COVID-19 vaccine. Sequenced by immunoSEQ multiplex PCR; TCRdb stores in-frame clones only, minus some. The sample includes over 150,000 clones, about 94% of them seen just once. The sequencing used peripheral blood, collected 28 days after the second AZD1222 dose. These receptors were collected from an adult who received the AZD1222 COVID-19 vaccine.

This clone was found once. V gene TRBV4-1 combines with J gene TRBJ2-7, with 11 bases fitting TRBD1. From germline, CDR1 is MGHRA and CDR2 YSYEKL. Germline trimming cut 4 bases from V and 7 bases from J; bases unmatched to any gene: 12. The CDR3 is 16 residues long. The CDR3: CASSRAVGQGAREQYF. CDR3 nucleotides: TGCGCCAGCAGCCGTGCAGTAGGACAGGGGGCACGGGAGCAGTACTTC.

The chain is built from TRBV9 and TRBJ1-5; D possibly corresponds to TRBD1 (5 bases). The CDR3 totals 15 residues. The germline gives CDR1 SGDLS, CDR2 YYNGEE. V was pared by 0 bases and J by 4 bases, with 11 bases between. The CDR3 DNA follows: TGTGCCAGCAGCGTAGCCGGGACCCCAAATCAGCCCCAGCATTTT. Translated: CASSVAGTPNQPQHF.

This chain connects TRBV2 to TRBJ1-3; TRBD1 might be the D (5 bases). This CDR3 has 12 amino acids. Trimming took off 4 bases at V and 9 bases at J, with 10 bases between the two ends. Germline V gene sequence: CDR1 SNHLY, CDR2 FYNNEI. The CDR3 region is CASSVRGITIYF. CDR3 DNA sequence: TGTGCCAGCAGTGTGAGGGGCATCACCATATATTTT.

This clone was seen once. CDR3 amino acids: CASSRGQRSESRYGYTF. The CDR3 DNA reads TGTGCCAGCAGCCGAGGCCAACGCAGTGAGAGCCGATATGGCTACACCTTC. This chain links TRBV5-4 with TRBJ1-2; D is ambiguous. This CDR3 has 17 residues. The V gene's germline CDR1 is SGHNT and CDR2 YYREEE (reference sequence). V gave up 4 bases and J gave up 5 bases, with 24 bases separating them.

The chain combines TRBV5-1 with TRBJ1-4; D not resolved. This CDR3 spans 14 amino acids. Per germline, CDR1 SGHRS and CDR2 YFSETQ. V was trimmed by 1 base and J by 7 bases, leaving 11 bases between them. This CDR3 reads CASSLNSYGEKLFF. The CDR3 bases are TGCGCCAGCAGCTTGAACAGCTATGGTGAAAAACTGTTTTTT. Combining the CDR3 with reference TRBV5-1 and TRBJ1-4 gives the whole variable domain KAGVTQTPRYLIKTRGQQVTLSCSPISGHRSVSWYQQTPGQGLQFLFEYFSETQRNKGNFPGRFSGRQFSNSRSEMNVSTLELGDSALYLCASSLNSYGEKLFFGSGTQLSVL.

The chain is built from TRBV9 and TRBJ1-1, with TRBD1 identical over 10 bases. Germline V gene data show CDR1 as SGDLS and CDR2 as YYNGEE. The trim removed 4 bases at V and 5 bases at J, leaving 8 bases unmatched. The CDR3 sequence is 15 residues long. DNA for the CDR3: TGTGCCAGCAGCCCCCGGGACAGGGGTGGGACTGAAGCTTTCTTT. Translated, it gives CASSPRDRGGTEAFF.

The V gene is TRBV4-1, the J gene TRBJ1-1, with no clear D. The germline V and J ends were trimmed by 0 bases and 4 bases, with 9 bases remaining between them. The CDR3 is 14 residues long. CDR1 and CDR2 from the germline V gene are MGHRA and YSYEKL. CDR3 sequence (DNA): TGCGCCAGCAGCCAAGAGAAGGGCCCCACTGAAGCTTTCTTT. Protein: CASSQEKGPTEAFF.

J is TRBJ1-3 and V is TRBV6-5; tentative D call: TRBD1 (6 bases). The ends were cut back, 5 bases at V and 2 bases at J, with 13 bases in the middle. This CDR3 contains 15 residues. In germline, CDR1 is MNHEY, CDR2 SVGAGI. CDR3 sequence: CASSTDRRTGNTIYF. CDR3 nucleotide sequence: TGTGCCAGCAGTACCGACAGGAGAACTGGAAACACCATATATTTT.

V and J are TRBV4-2 and TRBJ2-1, with D possibly TRBD1 on 5 matching bases. Trimming took 1 base from V and 6 from J, leaving 10 bases between them. This CDR3 spans 14 amino acids. Germline V gives CDR1 LGHNA, CDR2 YNFKEQ. CDR3 residues: CASSQAGQRNEQFF. DNA of the CDR3: TGTGCCAGCAGCCAAGCAGGACAACGCAATGAGCAGTTCTTC.

The chain recombines TRBV11-1 with TRBJ1-1; D perhaps matches TRBD1 (6 bases). Per the germline V gene, CDR1 is SGHAT and CDR2 is FQDESV (reference sequence). V lost 6 bases and J 4 bases, leaving 18 bases between the germline ends. This CDR3 region has 15 residues. The CDR3 DNA follows: TGTGCCAGCAGGTACCTACAGGGCGGGGGCACTGAAGCTTTCTTT. Translating gives CASRYLQGGGTEAFF.

The chain has TRBV10-1 and TRBJ2-3; the match to TRBD2 covers 8 bases. Germline V CDR1 and CDR2: WNHNN, SYGVQD (reference sequence). The CDR3 is made up of 14 amino acids. The CDR3 bases are TGCGCTACGGCGAGGCGGGGGGTTACAGATACGCAGTATTTT. It translates to CATARRGVTDTQYF.

V and J are TRBV11-2 and TRBJ2-3; TRBD2 aligns across 9 bases. CDR3 size: 18 residues. Germline values: CDR1 SGHAT, CDR2 FQNNGV. V shed 4 bases and J 6 bases; nucleotides not matched to a gene: 17. This CDR3 is CASSWTPGLAGDRDTQYF. CDR3 sequence (DNA): TGTGCCAGCAGCTGGACCCCGGGACTAGCAGGGGATCGGGATACGCAGTATTTT. The full variable domain, in which reference TRBV11-2 and TRBJ2-3 provide the parts outside the CDR3, is EAGVAQSPRYKIIEKRQSVAFWCNPISGHATLYWYQQILGQGPKLLIQFQNNGVVDDSQLPKDRFSAERLKGVDSTLKIQPAKLEDSAVYLCASSWTPGLAGDRDTQYFGPGTRLTVL.

The chain couples TRBV28 to TRBJ2-5; D gene unclear. Trimming pared 6 bases from V and 5 bases from J, leaving 13 bases between. Germline values: CDR1 MDHEN, CDR2 SYDVKM. The CDR3 loop spans 13 amino acids. The chain's CDR3 is CASSPGHGETQYF. CDR3 nucleotides: TGTGCCAGCAGCCCCGGGCACGGGGAGACCCAGTACTTC. Combining the CDR3 with reference TRBV28 and TRBJ2-5 gives the whole variable domain DVKVTQSSRYLVKRTGEKVFLECVQDMDHENMFWYRQDPGLGLRLIYFSYDVKMKEKGDIPEGYSVSREKKERFSLILESASTNQTSMYLCASSPGHGETQYFGPGTRLLVL.

The chain is built from TRBV12-3 or TRBV12-4 and TRBJ1-4; no clear D gene. Trimming stripped 5 bases from V and 7 bases from J, with 11 bases between. This CDR3 spans 13 amino acids. The CDR3 spells CASSLRWGEKLFF. In DNA form, the CDR3 reads TGTGCCAGCAGTCTCCGTTGGGGTGAAAAACTGTTTTTT.

The chain links TRBV7-9 to TRBJ1-5; D unresolved. This CDR3 region has 13 residues. V shed 1 base and J shed 4 bases, with 5 bases lying between them. Germline loops: CDR1 SEHNR, CDR2 FQNEAQ (reference sequence). CDR3 nucleotide sequence: TGTGCCAGCAGCTTAGAAGAGAATCAGCCCCAGCATTTT. Residues: CASSLEENQPQHF.

This chain connects TRBV28 to TRBJ1-2, with TRBD1 as a possible D gene (5 bases). Trimming stripped 2 bases from V and 5 bases from J, with 12 bases between. Germline-derived CDR1 and CDR2 are MDHEN and SYDVKM. This CDR3 has 14 residues. In DNA form, the CDR3 reads TGTGCCAGCAGTTTAAAAAGGGGAATATATGGCTACACCTTC. Its protein product is CASSLKRGIYGYTF.

The chain joins TRBV28 to TRBJ2-2; 7 bases are shared with TRBD1. CDR1 MDHEN and CDR2 SYDVKM come from the germline V gene. Trimming took 5 bases from V and 4 from J; bases not matched to a gene: 4. The CDR3 runs to 14 residues. CDR3 in DNA: TGTGCCAGCAGTAGAGGGGGCACCACCGGGGAGCTGTTTTTT. Amino acids: CASSRGGTTGELFF.

The chain carries TRBV4-1 and TRBJ1-5, with D unclear. The germline CDR1 and CDR2 sequences are MGHRA and YSYEKL. The CDR3 sequence is 14 residues long. The V and J ends lost 1 base and 6 bases respectively, with 10 bases between them. CDR3 residues: CASSQGGGVQPQHF. The CDR3 coding sequence is TGCGCCAGCAGCCAAGGCGGCGGCGTTCAGCCCCAGCATTTT.